What follows are 24 T cell receptor beta chains derived from one specimen sequenced in a study of tumor-infiltrating lymphocytes in localized non-small cell lung cancer. Some clones are missing from TCRdb's copy, which holds only in-frame ones; the method was immunoSEQ multiplex PCR. The data hold around 16,000 clones, with over 70% observed a single time. Material for sequencing was lung tumor tissue. Every receptor here comes from a human donor with non-small cell lung cancer.

The rearrangement links TRBV7-2 to TRBJ1-2; no clear D gene. Germline V gene lookup returns CDR1 SGHTA and CDR2 FQGNSA. CDR3 length equals 12 residues. Trimming took 4 bases from V and 4 from J, leaving 7 bases between them. CDR3 sequence: CASSSQLYGYTF. The DNA of the CDR3 is TGTGCCAGCAGCTCCCAGCTCTATGGCTACACCTTC.

This clone appeared a single time. The CDR3 nucleotides are TGTGCCAGCAGTTACGGGGTGGGCGAGCAGTACTTC. This sequence encodes CASSYGVGEQYF. V gene TRBV27 combines with J gene TRBJ2-7; a possible D gene is TRBD2 (5 bases). Trimming left V 4 bases short and J 6 bases short, with 10 bases between. Per the germline V gene, CDR1 is MNHEY and CDR2 is SMNVEV (reference sequence). The length of the CDR3 is 12 residues.

The chain carries TRBV18 and TRBJ1-3, with 7 bases fitting TRBD1. CDR3 length: 15 amino acids. Germline values: CDR1 KGHSH, CDR2 LQKENI. The J segment lost 0 bases and the V segment lost 3 bases, leaving 2 bases of the junction unmatched. The CDR3 region is CASSPRQGSGNTIYF. As DNA, the CDR3 is TGTGCCAGCTCACCGCGACAGGGCTCTGGAAACACCATATATTTT.

The rearrangement links TRBV10-2 to TRBJ1-2; 10 positions match TRBD1. In germline, CDR1 is WSHSY, CDR2 SAAADI. The CDR3 contains 14 residues. Trimming took 5 bases from V and 4 from J; bases not matched to a gene: 4. The CDR3 sequence is CASSPGQGSYGYTF. Written as DNA, the CDR3 is TGCGCCAGCAGTCCGGGACAGGGGAGCTATGGCTACACCTTC.

In its sample, this clone is medium-sized. V is TRBV6-5 and J is TRBJ1-2; no reliable D call. Germline CDR1 is MNHEY and CDR2 is SVGAGI. The V gene lost 0 bases and the J gene lost 4 bases, with 9 bases spanning the gap. This CDR3 contains 14 residues. CDR3 protein: CASSYSHSSYGYTF. CDR3 bases: TGTGCCAGCAGTTACTCCCACTCCTCCTATGGCTACACCTTC.

The chain couples TRBV11-3 to TRBJ2-4; 11 bases line up with TRBD2. The CDR3 runs to 15 residues. CDR1 SGHNT and CDR2 YENEEA come from the germline V gene. V shed 5 bases and J 6 bases; nucleotides not matched to a gene: 6. CDR3 sequence: CASSPSSGGRNIQYF. The CDR3 DNA reads TGTGCCAGCAGCCCTTCTAGCGGGGGGAGAAACATTCAGTACTTC.

This rearrangement joins TRBV29-1 to TRBJ1-2; the D is unclear. The CDR3 length is 12 residues. Germline CDR1 and CDR2: SQVTM and ANQGSEA. V lost 1 base to trimming and J lost 4 bases, with 7 bases between them. Written as DNA, the CDR3 is TGCAGCGTTGAAGGACTGGGCTATGGCTACACCTTC. This translates into CSVEGLGYGYTF. Together with reference TRBV29-1 and TRBJ1-2, the CDR3 gives the full variable domain: SAVISQKPSRDICQRGTSLTIQCQVDSQVTMMFWYRQQPGQSLTLIATANQGSEATYESGFVIDKFPISRPNLTFSTLTVSNMSPEDSSIYLCSVEGLGYGYTFGSGTRLTVV.

The chain has TRBV18 and TRBJ1-2, with D perhaps matching TRBD1 (5 bases). This CDR3 region has 14 residues. Trimming took off 2 bases at V and 8 bases at J, with 15 bases between the two ends. Per germline, CDR1 KGHSH and CDR2 LQKENI. CDR3 sequence reads: CASSPGVGGDGYTF. The CDR3 nucleotides read TGTGCCAGCTCACCAGGGGTCGGGGGAGACGGCTACACCTTC. The complete variable domain, with remaining parts taken from reference TRBV18 and TRBJ1-2, reads NAGVMQNPRHLVRRRGQEARLRCSPMKGHSHVYWYRQLPEEGLKFMVYLQKENIIDESGMPKERFSAEFPKEGPSILRIQQVVRGDSAAYFCASSPGVGGDGYTFGSGTRLTVV.

CDR3 coding DNA: TGCAGCGTTGGGGATCAGCCCCAGCATTTT. Encoded protein: CSVGDQPQHF. The chain has TRBV29-1 and TRBJ1-5; D is unresolved. Germline loops: CDR1 SQVTM, CDR2 ANQGSEA. The CDR3 is made up of 10 amino acids. The ends were cut back, 4 bases at V and 5 bases at J, with 3 bases in the middle.

The chain combines TRBV5-4 with TRBJ1-2; D gene ambiguous. CDR3 length: 15 residues. Germline values: CDR1 SGHNT, CDR2 YYREEE (reference sequence). Trimming left V 4 bases short and J 5 bases short, with 18 bases between. CDR3 loop: CASSPWAGLRYGYTF. CDR3 bases: TGTGCCAGCAGCCCCTGGGCGGGTCTGCGGTATGGCTACACCTTC.

J is TRBJ2-7 and V is TRBV5-1, with D possibly matching TRBD1 (6 bases). Germline lookup yields CDR1 SGHRS and CDR2 YFSETQ. The V and J ends lost 0 bases and 2 bases respectively, with 15 bases between them. The CDR3 sequence is 16 residues long. The CDR3 spells CASSLGGGILAYEQYF. For the CDR3, the DNA is TGCGCCAGCAGCTTGGGAGGGGGTATTTTAGCCTACGAGCAGTACTTC.

The genes are TRBV27 and TRBJ2-6; D is undetermined. Trimming cost V 3 bases and J 2 bases, with 5 bases left between them. Germline loops: CDR1 MNHEY, CDR2 SMNVEV (reference sequence). This CDR3 contains 14 residues. The CDR3 sequence is CASSFGPGANVLTF. CDR3 nucleotides: TGTGCCAGCAGTTTCGGGCCTGGGGCCAACGTCCTGACTTTC.

The chain combines TRBV7-6 with TRBJ2-1; D uncertain. The CDR3 consists of 15 residues. Trimming shortened V by 1 base and J by 7 bases, and 14 bases separated the two germline ends. Germline V gene lookup returns CDR1 SGHVS and CDR2 FNYEAQ. CDR3 residues: CASSLVAQMRNEQFF. In nucleotides, the CDR3 is TGTGCCAGCAGCTTAGTGGCCCAGATGAGGAATGAGCAGTTCTTC.

This clone was recorded a few times. The V gene is TRBV5-1, the J gene TRBJ2-1; D is unclear. The germline gives CDR1 SGHRS, CDR2 YFSETQ. V shed 3 bases and J shed 0 bases, with 13 bases lying between them. CDR3 length: 16 amino acids. CDR3 bases: TGCGCCAGCAGCTCGTCCGGAGTTAGCTCCTACAATGAGCAGTTCTTC. Its translation: CASSSSGVSSYNEQFF.

The V gene is TRBV15, the J gene TRBJ2-5, with a weak D call TRBD2 (6 bases). V lost 0 bases, J lost 7 bases, and 18 bases lay in between. Germline assignment: CDR1 LNHNV and CDR2 YYDKDF (reference sequence). The CDR3 loop spans 16 amino acids. CDR3: CATSREDRGFGGTQYF. The CDR3 DNA sequence: TGTGCCACCAGCAGAGAGGATCGGGGGTTTGGCGGGACCCAGTACTTC. Based on the CDR3 plus reference TRBV15 and TRBJ2-5, the full variable domain is DAMVIQNPRYQVTQFGKPVTLSCSQTLNHNVMYWYQQKSSQAPKLLFHYYDKDFNNEADTPDNFQSRRPNTSFCFLDIRSPGLGDTAMYLCATSREDRGFGGTQYFGPGTRLLVL.

The chain combines TRBV5-5 with TRBJ2-1; 9 nucleotides agree with TRBD1. Per the germline V gene, CDR1 is SGHKS and CDR2 is YYEKEE (reference sequence). The CDR3 sequence is 16 residues long. The V and J ends lost 2 bases and 9 bases, in that order; junction bases with no gene match: 12. The CDR3 sequence is CASSFYIQGARGEQFF. In DNA form, the CDR3 reads TGTGCCAGCAGCTTTTACATACAGGGGGCGCGTGGTGAGCAGTTCTTC.

The CDR3, as DNA: TGCGCCAGCAGCCAGACCCCGGGACAGTCCTATGGCTACACCTTC. Protein sequence: CASSQTPGQSYGYTF. V gene TRBV4-1 combines with J gene TRBJ1-2; 7 bases line up with TRBD1. The germline V gene encodes CDR1 MGHRA and CDR2 YSYEKL. CDR3 length: 15 residues. The trim removed 3 bases at V and 4 bases at J, leaving 8 bases unmatched.

The chain couples TRBV18 to TRBJ2-7; weak D call: TRBD2 (6 bases). V dropped 2 bases and J dropped 1 base, with 12 bases sitting between them. There are 15 residues in the CDR3. Germline V gene data show CDR1 as KGHSH and CDR2 as LQKENI. This CDR3 is CASSPGAGPSYEQYF. In DNA, the CDR3 is TGTGCCAGCTCACCAGGGGCGGGACCATCCTACGAGCAGTACTTC.

This chain links TRBV7-2 with TRBJ2-7, with 9 bases lining up with TRBD2. The germline gives CDR1 SGHTA, CDR2 FQGNSA. Trimming took 1 base from V and 4 from J; bases not matched to a gene: 5. The CDR3 has 15 residues. The CDR3 nucleotides are TGTGCCAGCAGCTTAGTGTCTAGCGGGGAGTACGAGCAGTACTTC. This encodes CASSLVSSGEYEQYF.

The chain is built from TRBV6-4 and TRBJ2-3, with a weak D call TRBD2 (6 bases). V lost 3 bases, J lost 0 bases, and 10 bases lay in between. Germline CDR1 is MRHNA and CDR2 is SNTAGT. CDR3 length equals 15 residues. The CDR3 DNA is TGTGCCAGCAGTGAGGGAAGCGGGAGCACAGATACGCAGTATTTT. Protein product: CASSEGSGSTDTQYF.

The rearrangement links TRBV18 to TRBJ2-7, with D possibly matching TRBD1 (6 bases). Germline lookup yields CDR1 KGHSH and CDR2 LQKENI. The CDR3 contains 14 residues. Trimming took 3 bases from V and 2 from J, leaving 11 bases between them. The CDR3 nucleotides read TGTGCCAGCTCACCCCGGGACAATGCCTACGAGCAGTACTTC. Protein sequence: CASSPRDNAYEQYF.

The chain joins TRBV7-8 to TRBJ1-1; 9 nucleotides match TRBD1. There are 17 residues in the CDR3. Trimming took 3 bases from V and 4 from J; bases not matched to a gene: 12. CDR1 is SGHVS and CDR2 is FQNEAQ in the germline V gene. CDR3 nucleotides: TGTGCCAGCAGCTTGGACAGGGGAGGGTTCGTGGGCACTGAAGCTTTCTTT. It codes for CASSLDRGGFVGTEAFF.

The genes are TRBV2 and TRBJ2-7, with a possible D match to TRBD1 (6 bases). The length of the CDR3 is 13 residues. From germline, CDR1 is SNHLY and CDR2 FYNNEI. Trimming cost V 4 bases and J 2 bases, with 9 bases left between them. The chain's CDR3 is CASSGTVAYEQYF. The CDR3 nucleotides are TGTGCCAGCAGTGGGACAGTGGCCTACGAGCAGTACTTC.

This clone was seen a few times. CDR3 DNA: TGTGCCAGCAGGATCGGGACTAGCGTTCGCCGGGGCCAAGAGACCCAGTACTTC. This codes for CASRIGTSVRRGQETQYF. This chain joins TRBV2 and TRBJ2-5, with 10 bases identical to TRBD2. Per the germline V gene, CDR1 is SNHLY and CDR2 is FYNNEI. Unmatched junction bases numbered 14, after V lost 6 bases and J lost 1 base. This CDR3 is built from 18 residues. The full variable domain, in which reference TRBV2 and TRBJ2-5 provide the parts outside the CDR3, is EPEVTQTPSHQVTQMGQEVILRCVPISNHLYFYWYRQILGQKVEFLVSFYNNEISEKSEIFDDQFSVERPDGSNFTLKIRSTKLEDSAMYFCASRIGTSVRRGQETQYFGPGTRLLVL.